These 21 T cell receptor beta chains were sequenced from one sample in a study of shared clonotypes between healthy human individuals. The data were produced by immunoSEQ multiplex PCR, yet TCRdb's version contains in-frame clones alone and is incomplete. The data show about 480,000 clones, with about 75% seen just once and around 12% held by the top ten. Material for sequencing was PBMCs. All receptors derive from a woman aged 40 to 50 in good health. Some clones in this sample may be carry-over from other donors' samples.

The V call is TRBV15, the J call TRBJ1-2, with D perhaps matching TRBD1 (5 bases). This CDR3 region has 15 residues. With 0 bases removed from V and 2 bases from J, the gap between germline ends came to 10 bases. The germline gives CDR1 LNHNV, CDR2 YYDKDF (reference sequence). CDR3 protein: CATSREGQRNYGYTF. The CDR3 DNA reads as TGTGCCACCAGCAGAGAGGGGCAGCGCAACTATGGCTACACCTTC. Full variable domain (outside the CDR3, taken from reference TRBV15 and TRBJ1-2): DAMVIQNPRYQVTQFGKPVTLSCSQTLNHNVMYWYQQKSSQAPKLLFHYYDKDFNNEADTPDNFQSRRPNTSFCFLDIRSPGLGDTAMYLCATSREGQRNYGYTFGSGTRLTVV.

This clone has a single count. The V gene is TRBV18, the J gene TRBJ2-5; D is unclear. This CDR3 spans 12 amino acids. V lost 6 bases, J lost 5 bases, and 10 bases lay in between. The germline CDR1 and CDR2 sequences are KGHSH and LQKENI. The CDR3: CASSAPSETQYF. In DNA form, the CDR3 reads TGTGCCAGCTCGGCGCCGTCGGAGACCCAGTACTTC.

The gene calls are TRBV6-6 and TRBJ1-1, with a weak D call TRBD1 (5 bases). Germline V gene lookup returns CDR1 MNHNY and CDR2 SVGAGI (reference sequence). The CDR3 length is 15 residues. Deletions cut 0 bases from V and 0 bases from J, with 8 bases between. CDR3 in DNA: TGTGCCAGCAGTTACTCGGACACCCTGAACACTGAAGCTTTCTTT. This gives the protein CASSYSDTLNTEAFF.

V gene TRBV5-1 combines with J gene TRBJ2-2; no definite D call. The V gene's germline CDR1 is SGHRS and CDR2 YFSETQ. The CDR3 consists of 15 residues. Trimming took 0 bases from V and 1 from J, leaving 7 bases between them. The chain's CDR3 is CASSLALVNTGELFF. The CDR3 nucleotides read TGCGCCAGCAGCTTGGCCCTAGTGAACACCGGGGAGCTGTTTTTT.

This chain connects TRBV30 to TRBJ1-3; D remains unclear. Germline CDR1 and CDR2: GTSNPN and SVGIG (reference sequence). CDR3 length equals 13 residues. Trimming shortened V by 0 bases and J by 3 bases, and 6 bases separated the two germline ends. This CDR3 reads CAWSVTGGNTIYF. The DNA of the CDR3 is TGTGCCTGGAGTGTTACGGGTGGAAACACCATATATTTT.

This rearrangement joins TRBV27 to TRBJ1-2; 8 positions match TRBD1. Germline V CDR1 and CDR2: MNHEY, SMNVEV (reference sequence). V shed 0 bases, J shed 3 bases, and the junction held 9 bases outside the gene matches. The CDR3 is made up of 17 amino acids. The CDR3 loop reads CASSLSAGGSSDYGYTF. DNA of the CDR3: TGTGCCAGCAGTTTATCGGCAGGGGGCTCGTCCGACTATGGCTACACCTTC.

V usage is TRBV6-1 and J usage is TRBJ2-3; the D gene is possibly TRBD1 (5 bases). CDR3 length: 12 residues. Per germline, CDR1 MNHNS and CDR2 SASEGT. The V and J ends lost 6 bases and 3 bases respectively, with 7 bases between them. CDR3 residues: CASRTVTDTQYF. Here the CDR3 DNA reads TGTGCCAGCAGGACAGTGACAGATACGCAGTATTTT.

V usage is TRBV25-1 and J usage is TRBJ2-7; D not resolved. The CDR3 is 14 amino acids. Germline V gene sequence: CDR1 MGHDK, CDR2 SYGVNS. V dropped 2 bases and J dropped 2 bases, with 10 bases sitting between them. The CDR3 DNA reads as TGTGCCAGCAGTGAAGTAAGCAACGCCTACGAGCAGTACTTC. Protein: CASSEVSNAYEQYF.

J is TRBJ2-3 and V is TRBV10-3, with D possibly being TRBD1 (5 bases). Trimming took off 10 bases at V and 0 bases at J, with 11 bases between the two ends. This CDR3 region has 13 residues. Looked up from germline, CDR1 is ENHRY and CDR2 is SYGVKD. DNA of the CDR3: TGTGCCACCAGGGCCCCTAGCACAGATACGCAGTATTTT. Translated, it gives CATRAPSTDTQYF.

The chain employs TRBV5-1 and TRBJ1-1; D is ambiguous. The CDR3 contains 14 residues. Germline CDR1 is SGHRS and CDR2 is YFSETQ. Trimming pared 4 bases from V and 4 bases from J, leaving 14 bases between. CDR3 residues: CASSVDTLGTEAFF. The CDR3 bases are TGCGCCAGCAGCGTCGACACACTCGGCACTGAAGCTTTCTTT. The complete variable domain, with remaining parts taken from reference TRBV5-1 and TRBJ1-1, reads KAGVTQTPRYLIKTRGQQVTLSCSPISGHRSVSWYQQTPGQGLQFLFEYFSETQRNKGNFPGRFSGRQFSNSRSEMNVSTLELGDSALYLCASSVDTLGTEAFFGQGTRLTVV.

This chain joins TRBV5-1 and TRBJ2-5; D possibly corresponds to TRBD1 (5 bases). Trimming left V 0 bases short and J 4 bases short, with 10 bases between. The germline V gene has CDR1 SGHRS and CDR2 YFSETQ. The CDR3 is 14 residues long. The CDR3 coding sequence is TGCGCCAGCAGCTTGGTTACAGGAGCAGAGACCCAGTACTTC. Its translation: CASSLVTGAETQYF. Full variable domain (rest looked up from reference TRBV5-1 and TRBJ2-5): KAGVTQTPRYLIKTRGQQVTLSCSPISGHRSVSWYQQTPGQGLQFLFEYFSETQRNKGNFPGRFSGRQFSNSRSEMNVSTLELGDSALYLCASSLVTGAETQYFGPGTRLLVL.

The sample holds many counts of this clone. V gene TRBV11-1 combines with J gene TRBJ2-7; 8 positions agree with TRBD1. CDR3 size: 19 residues. After removal of 0 bases from V and 1 base from J, the junction contained 14 bases not matched to a gene. Germline CDR1 is SGHAT and CDR2 is FQDESV (reference sequence). The CDR3 sequence is CASSLAVRTGGLGSYEQYF. CDR3 bases: TGTGCCAGCAGCTTAGCGGTGAGAACAGGGGGACTGGGGTCCTACGAGCAGTACTTC.

This clone was observed once. This rearrangement joins TRBV9 to TRBJ2-1; D perhaps matches TRBD2 (5 bases). CDR3 length equals 15 residues. Trimming cost V 1 base and J 1 base, with 9 bases left between them. Germline CDR1 and CDR2: SGDLS and YYNGEE. This CDR3 is CASSVLGGSYNEQFF. The CDR3 nucleotides are TGTGCCAGCAGCGTACTTGGCGGGTCCTACAATGAGCAGTTCTTC.

The V gene is TRBV7-9, the J gene TRBJ2-1, with D possibly being TRBD1 (5 bases). V gave up 5 bases and J gave up 0 bases, with 11 bases separating them. Germline CDR1 and CDR2: SEHNR and FQNEAQ (reference sequence). The CDR3 runs to 15 residues. CDR3 amino acids: CASSRGQSSYNEQFF. CDR3 DNA: TGTGCCAGCAGCCGAGGACAAAGCTCCTACAATGAGCAGTTCTTC.

V usage is TRBV7-6 and J usage is TRBJ2-1, with TRBD2 identical over 7 bases. The CDR3 runs 17 residues. After removal of 1 base from V and 8 bases from J, the junction contained 14 bases not matched to a gene. The germline V gene has CDR1 SGHVS and CDR2 FNYEAQ. The CDR3 reads CASSLGVTSGKRDEQFF. DNA of the CDR3: TGTGCCAGCAGCTTAGGGGTGACGAGCGGGAAACGGGATGAGCAGTTCTTC.

The chain employs TRBV2 and TRBJ2-1; TRBD2 might be the D (7 bases). From germline, CDR1 is SNHLY and CDR2 FYNNEI. The CDR3 has 16 residues. The germline V and J ends were trimmed by 6 bases and 4 bases, with 19 bases remaining between them. CDR3 sequence (DNA): TGTGCCAGCAGCCCTGGGGGAGGGGGGCTTTACAATGAGCAGTTCTTC. Amino acid sequence: CASSPGGGGLYNEQFF.

This clone was picked up one time. The chain carries TRBV5-5 and TRBJ2-1; D perhaps matches TRBD2 (5 bases). The CDR3 length is 15 residues. CDR1 and CDR2 from the germline V gene are SGHKS and YYEKEE (reference sequence). Trimming cost V 2 bases and J 10 bases, with 19 bases left between them. CDR3 in DNA: TGTGCCAGCAGCTTAAGAGCGGATTCCACCCCGGAGCAGTTCTTC. It encodes CASSLRADSTPEQFF. Drawing the rest from reference TRBV5-5 and TRBJ2-1, the complete variable domain is DAGVTQSPTHLIKTRGQQVTLRCSPISGHKSVSWYQQVLGQGPQFIFQYYEKEERGRGNFPDRFSARQFPNYSSELNVNALLLGDSALYLCASSLRADSTPEQFFGPGTRLTVL.

This clone was seen once. This chain links TRBV6-4 with TRBJ2-1; D is possibly TRBD2 (7 bases). Germline V gene sequence: CDR1 MRHNA, CDR2 SNTAGT. The CDR3 contains 15 residues. Between the trimmed V and J ends, which lost 5 bases and 2 bases, there was a span of 13 bases. In nucleotides, the CDR3 is TGTGCCAGCAGTAGGGAGGGGGGCACCTACAATGAGCAGTTCTTC. It codes for CASSREGGTYNEQFF.

The V call is TRBV30, the J call TRBJ2-3, with TRBD1 matching 8 bases. With 5 bases clipped from V and 2 bases from J, the junction kept 12 bases outside the gene matches. This CDR3 comprises 16 residues. Germline values: CDR1 GTSNPN, CDR2 SVGIG (reference sequence). DNA for the CDR3: TGTGCCTGGCACTTCTCCGGGACAGGTTTCACAGATACGCAGTATTTT. Translating gives CAWHFSGTGFTDTQYF.

This rearrangement joins TRBV7-3 to TRBJ2-1; 11 nucleotides agree with TRBD2. Germline lookup yields CDR1 SGHTA and CDR2 FQGTGA. The CDR3 runs to 15 residues. V dropped 2 bases and J dropped 6; count of bases not matched to a gene: 3. As DNA, the CDR3 is TGTGCCAGCAGCTTACTAGCGGGAGGAGGCAATGAGCAGTTCTTC. Translated: CASSLLAGGGNEQFF.

The table lists this clone with a count of one. A much larger clone lies a single base off, so this may be a read error. The chain employs TRBV10-1 and TRBJ2-3; 14 bases match TRBD2. The CDR3 extends over 15 amino acids. Germline V lookup: CDR1 WNHNN, CDR2 SYGVQD (reference sequence). With 4 bases clipped from V and 4 bases from J, the junction kept 1 base outside the gene matches. The CDR3 DNA reads as TGCGCCAGCAGTGGACTAGCGGGAGGGCCAGATACGCAGTATTTT. Protein sequence: CASSGLAGGPDTQYF.